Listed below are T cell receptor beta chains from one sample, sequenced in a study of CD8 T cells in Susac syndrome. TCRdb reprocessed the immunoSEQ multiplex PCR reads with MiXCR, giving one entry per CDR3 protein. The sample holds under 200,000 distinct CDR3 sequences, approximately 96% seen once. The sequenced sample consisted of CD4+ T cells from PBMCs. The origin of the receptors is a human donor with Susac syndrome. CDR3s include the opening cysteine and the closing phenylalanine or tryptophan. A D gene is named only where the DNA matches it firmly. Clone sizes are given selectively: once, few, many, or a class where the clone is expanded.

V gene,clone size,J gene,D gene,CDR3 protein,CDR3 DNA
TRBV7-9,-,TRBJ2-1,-,CASSLVAINEQFF,TGTGCCAGCAGCTTAGTGGCGATTAATGAGCAGTTCTTC
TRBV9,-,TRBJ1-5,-,CASSSSGTQQPQHF,TGTGCCAGCAGCTCATCCGGGACTCAGCAGCCCCAGCATTTT
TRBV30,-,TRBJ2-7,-,CAWSLNYEQYF,TGTGCCTGGAGTCTAAACTACGAGCAGTACTTC
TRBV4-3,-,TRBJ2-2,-,CASSRREGATGELFF,TGCGCCAGCAGCCGAAGGGAGGGGGCGACCGGGGAGCTGTTTTTT
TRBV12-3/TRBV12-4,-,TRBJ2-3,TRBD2,CASSKGGGTSTDTQYF,TGTGCCAGCAGCAAAGGCGGGGGGACTAGCACAGATACGCAGTATTTT
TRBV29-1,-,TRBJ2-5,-,CSVRLRVAETQYF,TGCAGCGTACGATTGCGGGTCGCAGAGACCCAGTACTTC
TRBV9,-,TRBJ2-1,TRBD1,CASSPQGRGPEQFF,TGTGCCAGCAGCCCACAGGGGAGAGGACCCGAGCAGTTCTTC
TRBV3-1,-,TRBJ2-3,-,CASSQQRTSTDTQYF,TGTGCCAGCAGCCAACAGAGAACTAGCACAGATACGCAGTATTTT
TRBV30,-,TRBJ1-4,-,CAWSPLLGLRLFF,TGTGCCTGGAGTCCCCTACTGGGTTTAAGACTGTTTTTT
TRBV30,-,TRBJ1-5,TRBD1,CAWADRGDQPQHF,TGTGCCTGGGCTGACAGGGGTGATCAGCCCCAGCATTTT
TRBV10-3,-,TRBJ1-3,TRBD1,CAISRQGNSGNTIYF,TGTGCCATCAGTCGACAGGGGAACTCTGGAAACACCATATATTTT
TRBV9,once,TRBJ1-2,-,CASSPTLVGGLGGYTF,TGTGCCAGCAGCCCAACCCTGGTCGGGGGCCTGGGTGGCTACACCTTC
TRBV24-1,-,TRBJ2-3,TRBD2,CATSPSGGPDTQYF,TGTGCCACCAGCCCTAGCGGGGGGCCAGATACGCAGTATTTT
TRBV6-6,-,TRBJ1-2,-,CASSPDSGRSGYGYTF,TGTGCCAGCAGCCCAGATTCCGGACGGAGCGGGTATGGCTACACCTTC
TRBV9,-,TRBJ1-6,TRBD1,CASSVGQGVGSPLHF,TGTGCCAGCAGCGTAGGACAGGGGGTAGGTTCACCCCTCCACTTT
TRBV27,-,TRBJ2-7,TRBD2,CASSFGTMAAYEQYF,TGTGCCAGCAGTTTCGGGACTATGGCGGCCTACGAGCAGTACTTC
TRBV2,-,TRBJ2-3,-,CASSEGGAGTDTQYF,TGTGCCAGCAGTGAAGGTGGGGCGGGCACAGATACGCAGTATTTT
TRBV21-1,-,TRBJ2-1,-,CASSLRTAINEQFF,TGTGCCAGCAGCCTGCGAACAGCCATCAATGAGCAGTTCTTC
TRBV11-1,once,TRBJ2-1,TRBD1,CASSLGQTYNEQFF,TGTGCCAGCAGCCTGGGACAGACTTACAATGAGCAGTTCTTC
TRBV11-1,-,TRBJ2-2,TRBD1,CASRDRGNTGELFF,TGTGCCAGCAGGGACAGGGGGAACACCGGGGAGCTGTTTTTT
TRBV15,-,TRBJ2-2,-,CATSGVVAGGAGELFF,TGTGCCACCAGCGGGGTTGTGGCAGGGGGGGCCGGGGAGCTGTTTTTT
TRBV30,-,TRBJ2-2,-,CAWRSLRTGELFF,TGTGCCTGGAGATCACTTAGGACCGGGGAGCTGTTTTTT
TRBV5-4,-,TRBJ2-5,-,CASSTIDNPETQYF,TGTGCCAGCAGCACTATAGACAACCCGGAGACCCAGTACTTC
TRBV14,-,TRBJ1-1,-,CASSLRTGGNTEAFF,TGTGCCAGCAGCCTTCGCACCGGGGGGAACACTGAAGCTTTCTTT
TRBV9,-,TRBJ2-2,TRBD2,CASSELAGVTGELFF,TGTGCCAGCAGCGAGCTAGCGGGGGTCACCGGGGAGCTGTTTTTT
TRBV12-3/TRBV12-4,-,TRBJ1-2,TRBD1,CASSPSDRTAYGYTF,TGTGCCAGCAGTCCTTCGGACAGGACCGCCTATGGCTACACCTTC
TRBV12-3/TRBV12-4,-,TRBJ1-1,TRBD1,CASSLARQGDTEAFF,TGTGCCAGCAGTTTAGCCCGACAGGGGGACACTGAAGCTTTCTTT
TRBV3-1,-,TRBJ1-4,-,CASSPLPWANEKLFF,TGTGCCAGCAGCCCGCTCCCCTGGGCTAATGAAAAACTGTTTTTT
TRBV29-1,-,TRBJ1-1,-,CSVAVGGNTEAFF,TGCAGCGTTGCCGTCGGCGGGAACACTGAAGCTTTCTTT
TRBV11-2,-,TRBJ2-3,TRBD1,CASSPWDRGPTDTQYF,TGTGCCAGCAGCCCGTGGGACAGGGGCCCCACAGATACGCAGTATTTT
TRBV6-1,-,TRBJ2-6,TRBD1,CASTRDRGPGANVLTF,TGTGCCAGCACCCGGGACAGGGGGCCTGGGGCCAACGTCCTGACTTTC
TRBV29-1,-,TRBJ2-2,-,CSVFLWGNTGELFF,TGCAGCGTTTTTTTATGGGGAAACACCGGGGAGCTGTTTTTT
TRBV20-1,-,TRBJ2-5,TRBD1,CSARKGTGGQETQYF,TGCAGTGCTAGAAAAGGGACAGGGGGCCAAGAGACCCAGTACTTC
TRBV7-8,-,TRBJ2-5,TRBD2,CASSPGTTVETQYF,TGTGCCAGCAGCCCCGGGACTACGGTCGAGACCCAGTACTTC
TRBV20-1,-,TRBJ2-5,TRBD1,CSAPRQGAQETQYF,TGCAGTGCACCCCGACAGGGGGCACAGGAGACCCAGTACTTC
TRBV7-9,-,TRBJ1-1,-,CASRSQKQGRNTEAFF,TGTGCCAGCAGGAGCCAGAAACAGGGAAGGAACACTGAAGCTTTCTTT
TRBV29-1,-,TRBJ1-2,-,CSVTTSGPYGYTF,TGCAGCGTTACAACGTCAGGTCCCTATGGCTACACCTTC
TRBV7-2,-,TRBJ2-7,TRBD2,CASSPTPTSGPYEQYF,TGTGCCAGCAGCCCCACCCCGACTAGCGGGCCCTACGAGCAGTACTTC
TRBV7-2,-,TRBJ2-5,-,CASSTGVQETQYF,TGTGCCAGCAGCACCGGGGTACAAGAGACCCAGTACTTC
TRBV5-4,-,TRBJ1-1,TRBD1,CASSGKGTGPMNTEAFF,TGTGCCAGCAGCGGTAAAGGGACAGGGCCTATGAACACTGAAGCTTTCTTT
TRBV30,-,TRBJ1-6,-,CAWSRRVDTPLHF,TGTGCCTGGAGTCGCAGGGTCGATACACCCCTCCACTTT
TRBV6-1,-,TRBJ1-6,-,CASSERNSPLHF,TGTGCCAGCAGTGAACGGAATTCACCCCTCCACTTT
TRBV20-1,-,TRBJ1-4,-,CSAPTGGDEKLFF,TGCAGTGCTCCTACAGGCGGCGATGAAAAACTGTTTTTT
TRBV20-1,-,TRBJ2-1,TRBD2,CSAKGGTSGVGVYNEQFF,TGCAGTGCAAAAGGGGGGACTAGCGGGGTTGGGGTCTACAATGAGCAGTTCTTC